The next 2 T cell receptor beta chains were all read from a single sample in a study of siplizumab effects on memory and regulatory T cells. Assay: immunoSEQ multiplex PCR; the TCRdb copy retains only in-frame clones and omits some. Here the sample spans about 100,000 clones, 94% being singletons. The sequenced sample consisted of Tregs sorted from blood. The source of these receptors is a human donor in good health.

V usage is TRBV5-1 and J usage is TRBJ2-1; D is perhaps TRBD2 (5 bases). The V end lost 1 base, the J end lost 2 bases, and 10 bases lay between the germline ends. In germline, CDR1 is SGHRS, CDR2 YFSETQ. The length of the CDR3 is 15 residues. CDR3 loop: CASSLYLATYNEQFF. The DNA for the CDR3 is TGCGCCAGCAGCTTGTATCTAGCAACCTACAATGAGCAGTTCTTC.

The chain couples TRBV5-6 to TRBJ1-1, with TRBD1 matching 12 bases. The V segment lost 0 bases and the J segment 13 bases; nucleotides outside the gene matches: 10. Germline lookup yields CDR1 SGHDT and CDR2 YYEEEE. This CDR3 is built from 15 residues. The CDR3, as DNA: TGTGCCAGCAGCTTGGTAGAGGGGACAGGGGGCTTAGTTTTCTTT. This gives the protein CASSLVEGTGGLVFF.